This TCR beta chain came from a study of blood T cell repertoires in COVID-19. Study at large: Samples taken during acute and convalescent COVID-19 were collected in the United States, Italy and Spain. Sources were T cells, B-cell-depleted T cells, or PBMCs; the material itself was cDNA or gDNA.

Under the authors' procedure: Estimated nucleated cell counts came from reference gene primer amplification. Data came from immunoSEQ multiplex PCR; TCRdb stores just in-frame clones and leaves some out. The V and J calls and clone size were taken over from that table, and D and trimming were inferred from the DNA. The sample has about 140,000 clones; almost 90% are singletons. Germline V gene lookup returns CDR1 WSHSY and CDR2 SAAADI. The CDR3 covers 15 residues. J lost 10 bases, V lost 5 bases, and 14 bases had no gene match. This chain links TRBV10-2 with TRBJ2-1; 7 bases align to TRBD2. Sequenced material: peripheral blood. The clonotype originates from a middle-aged man with active or convalescent COVID-19. The CDR3 bases are TGCGCCAGCAGTTCCAGCGGGACGGGGTTAGGGGAGCAGTTCTTC. This sequence encodes CASSSSGTGLGEQFF.